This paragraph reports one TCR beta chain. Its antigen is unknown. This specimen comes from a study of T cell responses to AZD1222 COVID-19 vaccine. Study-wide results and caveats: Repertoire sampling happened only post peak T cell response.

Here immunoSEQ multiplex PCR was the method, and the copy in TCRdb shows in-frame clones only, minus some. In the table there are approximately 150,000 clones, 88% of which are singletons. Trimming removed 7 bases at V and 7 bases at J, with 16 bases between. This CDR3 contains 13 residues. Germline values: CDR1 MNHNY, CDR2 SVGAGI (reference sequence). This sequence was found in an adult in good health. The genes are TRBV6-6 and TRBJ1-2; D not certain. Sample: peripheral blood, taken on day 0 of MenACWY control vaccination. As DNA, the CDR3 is TGTGCCAGCAAGGAGGACCTTCTCTCTGGCTACACCTTC. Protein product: CASKEDLLSGYTF.